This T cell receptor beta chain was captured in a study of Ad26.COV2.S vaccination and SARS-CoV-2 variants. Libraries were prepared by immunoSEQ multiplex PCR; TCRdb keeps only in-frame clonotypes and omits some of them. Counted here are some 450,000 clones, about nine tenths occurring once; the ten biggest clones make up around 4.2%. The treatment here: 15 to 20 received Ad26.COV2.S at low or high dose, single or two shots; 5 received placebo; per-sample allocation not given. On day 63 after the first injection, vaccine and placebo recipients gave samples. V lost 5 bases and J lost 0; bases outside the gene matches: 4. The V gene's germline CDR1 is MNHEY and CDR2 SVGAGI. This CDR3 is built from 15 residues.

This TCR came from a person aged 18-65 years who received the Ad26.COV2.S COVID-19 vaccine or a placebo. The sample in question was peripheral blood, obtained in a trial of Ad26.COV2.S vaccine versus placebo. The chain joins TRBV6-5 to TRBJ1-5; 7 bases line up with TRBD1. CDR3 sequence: CASSRDSYSNQPQHF. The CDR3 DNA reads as TGTGCCAGCAGTAGGGACAGTTATAGCAATCAGCCCCAGCATTTT.